This T cell receptor (beta chain) originates from a study of T-cell reconstitution after alpha-beta-depleted transplantation in children. This clonotype appeared many times. The germline V gene encodes CDR1 SGHDT and CDR2 YYEEEE. Trimming took 2 bases from V and 2 from J, leaving 9 bases between them. This CDR3 has 14 residues. Preparation of the TCRbeta library involved a method that used unique molecular identifiers. A single record per CDR3 protein comes from TCRdb applying MiXCR to the PCR reads. Of some 350,000 distinct CDR3 sequences in the sample, approximately 10% were seen once. The TCR originated in a human donor who donated a stem cell graft to a child with acute lymphoblastic leukemia. This rearrangement joins TRBV5-6 to TRBJ2-3, with D uncertain. The specimen was PBMCs from the stem cell graft donor, collected from the stem cell graft. CDR3 in DNA: TGTGCCAGCAGCTTTATGCGAAACACAGATACGCAGTATTTT. Translated, it gives CASSFMRNTDTQYF.